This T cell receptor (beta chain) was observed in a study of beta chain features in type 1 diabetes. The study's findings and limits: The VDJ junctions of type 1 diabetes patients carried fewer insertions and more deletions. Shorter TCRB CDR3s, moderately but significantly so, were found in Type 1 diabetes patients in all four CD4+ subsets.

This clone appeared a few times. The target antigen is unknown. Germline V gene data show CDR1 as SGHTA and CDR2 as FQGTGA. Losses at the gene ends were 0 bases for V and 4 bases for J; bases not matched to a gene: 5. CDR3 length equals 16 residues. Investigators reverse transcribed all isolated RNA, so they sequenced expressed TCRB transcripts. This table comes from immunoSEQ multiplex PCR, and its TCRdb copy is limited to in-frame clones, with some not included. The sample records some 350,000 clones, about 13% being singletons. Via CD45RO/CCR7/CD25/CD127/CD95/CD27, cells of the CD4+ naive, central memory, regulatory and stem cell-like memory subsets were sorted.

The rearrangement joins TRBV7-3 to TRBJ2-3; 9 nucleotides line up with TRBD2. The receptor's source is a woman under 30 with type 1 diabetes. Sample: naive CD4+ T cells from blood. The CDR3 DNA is TGTGCCAGCAGCTTAACCGTAGCGGGAGCGGCAGATACGCAGTATTTT. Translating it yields CASSLTVAGAADTQYF.